The 16 T cell receptor beta chains below all came from one sample that was sequenced in a study of blood T cells in healthy people across ages. A second PCR of about 6 to 12 cycles used a sample-barcoded 5' primer and a J-beta primer mix. From the 5' RACE reads, TCRdb called clonotypes with MiXCR, one entry per CDR3 protein. The sample holds 1.2 million to 1.5 million distinct CDR3 sequences, approximately 59% seen once. Material for sequencing was blood. These receptor sequences come from a man aged 18-30 years in good health.

This chain connects TRBV14 to TRBJ1-2, with unresolved D. Germline lookup yields CDR1 SGHDN and CDR2 FVKESK. This CDR3 has 13 residues. The ends were cut back, 3 bases at V and 8 bases at J, with 13 bases in the middle. This CDR3 reads CASSQSRSMGYTF. The CDR3, as DNA: TGTGCCAGCAGCCAGAGCAGGTCTATGGGCTACACCTTC.

The rearrangement uses TRBV7-2 and TRBJ2-4, with 8 bases that match TRBD2. The J call may be mistaken, given a closer DNA end match to TRBJ2-7. The V gene's germline CDR1 is SGHTA and CDR2 FQGNSA. The CDR3 has 15 residues. CDR3 amino acids: CASSLVGRAGGEQYF. CDR3 in DNA: TGTGCCAGCAGCTTAGTCGGGAGGGCGGGTGGCGAGCAGTACTTC.

V and J are TRBV19 and TRBJ2-1, with TRBD1 matching over 11 bases. CDR3 length: 14 residues. Looked up from germline, CDR1 is LNHDA and CDR2 is SQIVND (reference sequence). Trimming cost V 9 bases and J 7 bases; bases outside gene matches: 8. DNA for the CDR3: TGTGCCAGCACTTGGACAGGGGGCAGGAATGAGCAGTTCTTC. Translating it yields CASTWTGGRNEQFF.

CDR3 coding DNA: TGTGCCAGCAGCCAGGGCGCAGTGAGCTCCTACGAGCAGTACTTC. It codes for CASSQGAVSSYEQYF. The V call is TRBV3-1, the J call TRBJ2-7, with D unclear. The germline V gene has CDR1 LGHDT and CDR2 YNNKEL (reference sequence). Trimming cost V 3 bases and J 0 bases, with 12 bases left between them. The CDR3 has 15 amino acids.

The rearrangement uses TRBV10-3 and TRBJ2-2, with 7 bases that match TRBD2. The germline CDR1 and CDR2 sequences are ENHRY and SYGVKD. With V trimmed by 6 bases and J by 5 bases, 0 bases remained unmatched. This CDR3 has 12 amino acids. The CDR3 DNA reads as TGTGCCATCAGGCGGGAGACCGGGGAGCTGTTTTTT. Translation: CAIRRETGELFF.

The chain links TRBV15 to TRBJ1-2, with TRBD1 identical over 8 bases. Germline loops: CDR1 LNHNV, CDR2 YYDKDF (reference sequence). The trim removed 1 base at V and 8 bases at J, leaving 3 bases unmatched. The CDR3 loop spans 13 amino acids. The CDR3 loop reads CATSRGSGGGYTF. Here the CDR3 DNA reads TGTGCCACCAGCAGAGGATCAGGGGGCGGCTACACCTTC.

The CDR3 here is CASSFKTSGSAYEQYF. DNA for the CDR3: TGCGCCAGCAGCTTCAAGACTAGCGGGAGTGCCTACGAGCAGTACTTC. The rearrangement joins TRBV5-1 to TRBJ2-7, with 12 bases identical to TRBD2. From germline, CDR1 is SGHRS and CDR2 YFSETQ. The CDR3 is made up of 16 amino acids. J lost 2 bases, V lost 2 bases, and 5 bases had no gene match.

The chain employs TRBV20-1 and TRBJ1-5, with TRBD1 matching 8 bases. Unmatched junction bases numbered 24, after V lost 6 bases and J lost 5 bases. The length of the CDR3 is 19 residues. Germline V gene lookup returns CDR1 DFQATT and CDR2 SNEGSKA (reference sequence). CDR3 sequence: CSAVNGALNRGSRDQPQHF. The CDR3 coding sequence is TGCAGTGCCGTCAACGGGGCCCTGAACAGGGGGAGCCGGGATCAGCCCCAGCATTTT.

This clonotype was observed a handful of times. V and J are TRBV20-1 and TRBJ2-3; 10 bases are a match to TRBD2. Germline loops: CDR1 DFQATT, CDR2 SNEGSKA (reference sequence). After removal of 7 bases from V and 3 bases from J, the junction contained 7 bases not matched to a gene. The CDR3 spans 14 residues. The CDR3 DNA is TGCAGTGGGCTAGCGGGGGAGGGAACAGATACGCAGTATTTT. Translated: CSGLAGEGTDTQYF.

This chain joins TRBV30 and TRBJ2-7; 9 bases fit TRBD1. From germline, CDR1 is GTSNPN and CDR2 SVGIG (reference sequence). This CDR3 contains 14 residues. With 5 bases clipped from V and 4 bases from J, the junction kept 9 bases outside the gene matches. In nucleotides, the CDR3 is TGTGCCTGGTGCTCGGGACAGGGTACGTACGAGCAGTACTTC. As protein: CAWCSGQGTYEQYF.

This rearrangement joins TRBV7-9 to TRBJ1-1, with no clear D. Germline assignment: CDR1 SEHNR and CDR2 FQNEAQ (reference sequence). CDR3 size: 14 residues. V was cut by 2 bases and J by 5 bases, with 12 bases left in between. CDR3 sequence (DNA): TGTGCCAGCAGCTTAAGTCGGGTCTTGACTGAAGCTTTCTTT. Protein sequence: CASSLSRVLTEAFF.

This clonotype was detected a few times. The chain has TRBV7-9 and TRBJ2-7; a weak D match, TRBD2 (6 bases). Trimming stripped 2 bases from V and 5 bases from J, with 16 bases between. Germline V gives CDR1 SEHNR, CDR2 FQNEAQ (reference sequence). This CDR3 is 15 amino acids long. CDR3 loop: CASSLLAGRIDEQYF. The CDR3 nucleotides read TGTGCCAGCAGCTTACTCGCAGGGAGGATCGACGAGCAGTACTTC.

This sequence joins TRBV10-3 and TRBJ1-4; D is unresolved. The CDR3 has 15 amino acids. The ends were cut back, 1 base at V and 7 bases at J, with 13 bases in the middle. Germline V gene data show CDR1 as ENHRY and CDR2 as SYGVKD. The CDR3 region is CAISELLGQSEKLFF. The CDR3 DNA follows: TGTGCCATCAGTGAGTTGTTGGGCCAAAGTGAAAAACTGTTTTTT.

The chain has TRBV12-5 and TRBJ2-6; D gene ambiguous. The germline V and J ends were trimmed by 6 bases and 0 bases, with 9 bases remaining between them. Germline CDR1 is LGHNT and CDR2 is FRNRAP. The CDR3 spans 15 residues. The CDR3 DNA reads TGTGCTAGTGGGCCCCATTACTCTGGGGCCAACGTCCTGACTTTC. This encodes CASGPHYSGANVLTF.

This clonotype was detected once. This sequence joins TRBV7-8 and TRBJ2-7; D may match TRBD1 or TRBD2 (7 bases each). V lost 1 base to trimming and J lost 3 bases, with 13 bases between them. CDR1 and CDR2 (germline): SGHVS, FQNEAQ. This CDR3 is built from 15 residues. The CDR3 here is CASSLGTGLDYEQYF. In nucleotides, the CDR3 is TGTGCCAGCAGCTTAGGGACAGGACTAGACTACGAGCAGTACTTC.

J is TRBJ2-3 and V is TRBV29-1; D remains ambiguous. Trimming took 2 bases from V and 4 from J, leaving 13 bases between them. The CDR3 is 14 residues long. From germline, CDR1 is SQVTM and CDR2 ANQGSEA. The CDR3 sequence is CSVERQSRPDTQYF. CDR3 DNA sequence: TGCAGCGTTGAACGGCAGTCAAGGCCAGATACGCAGTATTTT.